Listed here are 8 T cell receptor beta chains from one sample, sequenced in a study of blood T cells in healthy people across ages. Alongside a J-beta primer mix, a sample-barcoded 5' primer served in a second PCR lasting about 6 to 12 cycles. MiXCR was run by TCRdb on the 5' RACE reads, yielding one entry per CDR3 protein. In the table there are 730,000 or so distinct CDR3 sequences, roughly 43% of which are singletons. The sample taken for sequencing was blood. Source of these receptors: a man older than 75 in good health.

The chain has TRBV21-1 and TRBJ1-2. TRBV21-1 is classified as a pseudogene. This CDR3 has 16 amino acids. This CDR3 is CASSTHLLPLNWCYTF. The CDR3 DNA follows: TGTGCCAGCAGCACCCATTTGTTGCCACTGAACTGGTGCTACACCTTC.

This clonotype was observed a few times. This chain uses TRBV29-1 with TRBJ2-3; 8 bases line up with TRBD1. The CDR3 runs to 15 residues. Per the germline V gene, CDR1 is SQVTM and CDR2 is ANQGSEA. Trimming cost V 6 bases and J 5 bases; bases outside gene matches: 13. Here the CDR3 reads CSVQPSRGQGDTQYF. In nucleotides, the CDR3 is TGCAGCGTCCAACCGTCCAGGGGGCAGGGAGATACGCAGTATTTT.

Many counts were recorded for this clonotype. This rearrangement joins TRBV7-2 to TRBJ2-2; D remains unclear. The CDR3 spans 14 residues. V was pared by 2 bases and J by 5 bases, with 9 bases between. Germline V gene lookup returns CDR1 SGHTA and CDR2 FQGNSA. CDR3 coding DNA: TGTGCCAGCAGCTTAACCCGGCTTACCGGGGAGCTGTTTTTT. Its translation: CASSLTRLTGELFF. The complete variable domain, with remaining parts taken from reference TRBV7-2 and TRBJ2-2, reads GAGVSQSPSNKVTEKGKDVELRCDPISGHTALYWYRQSLGQGLEFLIYFQGNSAPDKSGLPSDRFSAERTGGSVSTLTIQRTQQEDSAVYLCASSLTRLTGELFFGEGSRLTVL.

V usage is TRBV30 and J usage is TRBJ2-1; the D is unclear. The V end lost 3 bases, the J end lost 7 bases, and 13 bases lay between the germline ends. The germline V gene encodes CDR1 GTSNPN and CDR2 SVGIG (reference sequence). The CDR3 covers 13 residues. CDR3 DNA sequence: TGTGCCTGGAGCCCCGGGCGGTCTAATGAGCAGTTCTTC. Protein product: CAWSPGRSNEQFF.

Ten or more counts support this clonotype. The chain employs TRBV27 and TRBJ1-6; D ambiguous. Germline V gene lookup returns CDR1 MNHEY and CDR2 SMNVEV (reference sequence). Deletions cut 5 bases from V and 7 bases from J, with 9 bases between. This CDR3 has 13 amino acids. The DNA for the CDR3 is TGTGCCAGCAGTAACAGAGAAAATTCACCCCTCCACTTT. Its translation: CASSNRENSPLHF.

This clonotype was detected once. This chain joins TRBV5-1 and TRBJ2-1; weak D call: TRBD1 (5 bases). Trimming left V 1 base short and J 8 bases short, with 16 bases between. Germline lookup yields CDR1 SGHRS and CDR2 YFSETQ. This CDR3 comprises 15 residues. CDR3 protein: CASSLSSQGMHEQFF. The CDR3 coding sequence is TGCGCCAGCAGCTTGAGTTCGCAGGGAATGCATGAGCAGTTCTTC.

A few counts support this clonotype. This chain connects TRBV4-2 to TRBJ2-3; D may be TRBD1 (5 bases). The ends were cut back, 6 bases at V and 2 bases at J, with 12 bases in the middle. This CDR3 has 14 residues. CDR1 and CDR2 from the germline V gene are LGHNA and YNFKEQ. The CDR3, as DNA: TGTGCCAGCAGAGACAGTTCCAACACAGATACGCAGTATTTT. Protein: CASRDSSNTDTQYF.

The chain is built from TRBV3-1 and TRBJ2-7, with a tentative D call TRBD1 (6 bases). Trimming removed 0 bases from V and 4 bases from J, with 19 bases in between. Germline CDR1 reads LGHDT; CDR2 reads YNNKEL (reference sequence). CDR3 length: 17 residues. CDR3 nucleotides: TGTGCCAGCAGCCAAGATTGGTCAGGGGCCGCCTCTTACGAGCAGTACTTC. It encodes CASSQDWSGAASYEQYF.